This T cell receptor beta chain is from a study of cytomegalovirus exposure and HLA in healthy donors. Study results and limitations: The finding came from a later analysis; first-cohort TCR clusters tended to co-occur in the 110 or so validation repertoires. Cytomegalovirus status, reportedly, was diagnosed with high specificity and sensitivity by the classifier. A list of approximately 160 TCR beta chains associated with cytomegalovirus was given.

Note on this clone: Its antigen is undetermined.

Data came from immunoSEQ multiplex PCR; TCRdb stores just in-frame clones and leaves some out. The table has 150,000 to 200,000 clones, more than 75% seen once. Germline CDR1 reads SQVTM; CDR2 reads ANQGSEA. This CDR3 region has 16 residues. V was clipped by 5 bases and J by 3 bases, with 22 bases between them. This chain connects TRBV29-1 to TRBJ1-1, with a weak D call TRBD1 (6 bases). The sequenced sample consisted of PBMCs. The receptor was isolated from a woman younger than 35 in good health and CMV-seronegative. CDR3 sequence reads: CSVRAGGGLFDTEAFF. CDR3 coding DNA: TGCAGCGTTCGGGCGGGGGGCGGATTATTCGACACTGAAGCTTTCTTT.